This TCR beta chain was recorded in a study of blood T cells in healthy people across ages (dated by TCRdb to between 2015 and 2017). Some background on the complete study: In model experiments, template switching captured about one uniquely barcoded TCR beta cDNA molecule for every two T cells. For two donors (one aged 18 to 29 and one aged 80 or older), the study analyzed two additional independent replicas of 1 million unique cDNA reads from the same blood draw. To avoid experimental bias, donors of different ages were spread randomly across the sequencing lanes. The donors were split into four age groups: young (average about 15 years), middle-aged (about 40), aged (roughly 68) and long-lived (roughly 77). To track age-related changes in TCR beta repertoire diversity, the study relied on deep sequencing normalized with unique cDNA molecular identifiers.

Libraries were prepared through 5' RACE. TCRdb shows the sequencer as Illumina HiSeq 2500. A second about 7 to 12 cycle PCR used a sample-barcoded 5' primer and a J-beta primer mix. Each TCR beta cDNA molecule received a unique molecular identifier from a template-switch 5' adaptor carrying 12 random nucleotides. At least 2.5 million CDR3-containing paired-end reads were obtained from each sample. All of the RNA was converted into first-strand cDNA using the Mint cDNA synthesis kit, with a TRBC-specific oligonucleotide serving as the primer. All cDNA was treated with uracil-DNA glycosylase and then went through a first 18-cycle PCR with the universal primers M1SS and BC2_uni_R. On the authors' methods: For normalization, 1 million high-quality reads, each with a distinct molecular identifier, were randomly selected from each sample. Reads with shared molecular identifiers were discarded instead of being binned into consensus sequences. CDR3 identification, clonotype clustering and error correction used MiTCR with a Q25 quality threshold and the strictest error-elimination algorithm. A nonparametric unseen species model with Euler transformation was used to estimate lower-bound total TCR beta diversity. TCRdb reworked the public reads: Q25 trimming with fastp, MiXCR clone assembly, productive beta chains retained. All rows with the same CDR3 protein become a single entry with the most common DNA and genes. The V and J calls and clone size come from TCRdb's table, not from the authors' own analysis. This sample gives around 1.7 million distinct CDR3 sequences in total; 28% of them show up just once. Roughly 8% of the sample comes from the top ten.

Note on this clonotype: Its antigen is not yet known. Nothing much larger sits one base from this clone, and base qualities are not available.

Results and caveats for the whole study, not just this receptor: A strong correlation was found between observed TCR beta diversity and the percentage of naive T cells measured by flow cytometry. As age increased, observed TCR beta diversity per million T cells dropped in a roughly linear way, and a significant reduction was already evident by age 40. Compared with the aged group, the long-lived group had more naive CD4+ T cells, fewer expanded clones and increased TCR diversity, a pattern suggesting age selection. Because donor CMV infection status was unknown, age-related changes in expanded clonotypes were potentially confounded. Bulk unsorted PBMC profiling prevented conclusive comparison of naive and antigen-experienced compartments. Estimates of total diversity based on one million sequenced T cells were regarded as lower bounds and as underestimates.

The donors were about 40 Caucasian individuals from Russia, aged 6 to 90 years, who were systemically healthy. Each donor gave approximately 9.3 milliliters of peripheral blood, collected into EDTA-treated Vacutainer tubes. Ficoll-Paque density-gradient centrifugation was used to isolate PBMCs, with at least 7 million per sample. Total RNA, at least 5.5 micrograms per sample, was extracted from PBMCs with Trizol reagent. Naive CD45RAhigh/CD27high T cell percentages were measured by flow cytometry on a PBMC aliquot from every donor. What was sequenced was blood. The source of this sequence is a woman aged 25 to 39 in good health.

CDR3 reads: CASSAEGSYNEQYF. The nucleotides are TGTGCCAGCAGCGCCGAGGGGTCCTACAATGAGCAGTACTTC. The chain was built from TRBV9 and TRBJ2-5; the D gene could be either TRBD1 or TRBD2, each agreeing at 5 bases. Taken from cysteine to phenylalanine, the CDR3 has 14 residues. Left in the record is the CDR3 DNA by itself, 42 bases read in frame from the first base. Sequences SGDLS (CDR1) and YYNGEE (CDR2) are obtained from the germline V gene. V lost 3 bases and J lost 11 bases; the stretch between them is 20 bases long.